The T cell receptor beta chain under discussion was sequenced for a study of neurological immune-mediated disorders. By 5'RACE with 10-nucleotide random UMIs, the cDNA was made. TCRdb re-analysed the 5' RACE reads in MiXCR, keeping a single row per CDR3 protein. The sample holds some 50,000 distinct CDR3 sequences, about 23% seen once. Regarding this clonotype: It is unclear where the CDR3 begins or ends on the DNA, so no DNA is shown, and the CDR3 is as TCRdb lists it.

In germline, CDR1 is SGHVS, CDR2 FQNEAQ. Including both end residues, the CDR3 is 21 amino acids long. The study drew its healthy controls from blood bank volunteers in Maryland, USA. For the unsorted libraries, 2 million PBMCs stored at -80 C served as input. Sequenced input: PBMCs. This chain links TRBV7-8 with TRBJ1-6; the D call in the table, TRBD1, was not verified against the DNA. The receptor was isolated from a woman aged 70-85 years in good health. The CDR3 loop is CASSFYICSANLGGENSPLHF.